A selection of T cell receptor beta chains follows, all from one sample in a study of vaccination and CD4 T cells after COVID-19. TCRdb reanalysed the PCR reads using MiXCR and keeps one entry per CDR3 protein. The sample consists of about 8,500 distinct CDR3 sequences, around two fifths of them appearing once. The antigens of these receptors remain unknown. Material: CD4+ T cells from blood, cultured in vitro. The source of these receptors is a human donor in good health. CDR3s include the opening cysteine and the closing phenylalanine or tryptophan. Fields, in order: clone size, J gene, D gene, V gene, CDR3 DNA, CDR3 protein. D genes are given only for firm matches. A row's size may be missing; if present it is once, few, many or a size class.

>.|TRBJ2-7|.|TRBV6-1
TGTGCCAGCAGTGAACAGCAGCGGGCCTCCTACGAGCAGTACTTC
CASSEQQRASYEQYF
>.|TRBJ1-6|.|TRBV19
TGTGCCAGTAGTATATTAGTTAATTCACCCCTCCACTTT
CASSILVNSPLHF
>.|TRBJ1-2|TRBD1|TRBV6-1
TGTGCCAGCAGTCAGGACAGGGCCTACACCTTC
CASSQDRAYTF
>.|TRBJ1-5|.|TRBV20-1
TGCAGTGCTAGGGCAGGGAGTGGCAATCAGCCCCAGCATTTT
CSARAGSGNQPQHF
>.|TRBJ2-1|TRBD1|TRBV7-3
TGTGCCAGCAGCAGTACAGGGGGCATGAGCAATGAGCAGTTCTTC
CASSSTGGMSNEQFF
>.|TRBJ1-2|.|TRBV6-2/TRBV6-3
TGTGCCAGCAGCAACGGTGGTAACTATGGCTACACCTTC
CASSNGGNYGYTF
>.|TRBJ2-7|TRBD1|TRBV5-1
TGCGCCAGCAGCTTGGGGGGACAGGGAACATACGAGCAGTACTTC
CASSLGGQGTYEQYF
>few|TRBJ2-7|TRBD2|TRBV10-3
TGTGCCATCAGTGACCGGACTAGCGGGAGGTCCGAGCAGTACTTC
CAISDRTSGRSEQYF
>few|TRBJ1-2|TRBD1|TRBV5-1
TGCGCCAGCAGCAACGAACCGGGACAGGGAAACTATGGCTACACCTTC
CASSNEPGQGNYGYTF
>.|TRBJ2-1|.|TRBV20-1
TGCAGTGCTAGAGATCAGGGTACTCGAGGGTTCTTC
CSARDQGTRGFF
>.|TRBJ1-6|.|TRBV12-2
TGTGCAAGTCGTTCTGGGGGGGGCGCCCTTAATTCACCCCTCCACTTT
CASRSGGGALNSPLHF
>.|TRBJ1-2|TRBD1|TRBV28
TGTGCCAGCAGTCCTCCCCCCCAGGGGGCTGGTGGCTACACCTTC
CASSPPPQGAGGYTF
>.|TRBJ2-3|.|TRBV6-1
TGTGCCAGCAGTGAACAACAGGCCGCAGATACGCAGTATTTT
CASSEQQAADTQYF